The entry below describes one T cell receptor beta chain. The germline V gene has CDR1 SGHVS and CDR2 FQNEAQ. Between the trimmed V and J ends, which lost 5 bases and 2 bases, there was a span of 10 bases. This CDR3 is 13 amino acids long. Attached unique molecular identifiers marked individual cDNA molecules. One entry per CDR3 protein, called by TCRdb with MiXCR from the 5' RACE reads. The sample includes some 54,000 distinct CDR3 sequences, approximately 11% of them seen just once. This entry comes from a study of early T cells in non-severe SARS-CoV-2 infection. This TCR was sampled from an adult who was a healthcare worker with PCR-confirmed SARS-CoV-2 infection or an uninfected control (not recorded which). The chain links TRBV7-8 to TRBJ2-7; D remains unclear. Sequenced sample: whole blood. CDR3 protein: CASSTDRAYEQYF. In DNA, the CDR3 is TGTGCCAGCAGCACGGACCGAGCCTACGAGCAGTACTTC.